The T cell receptor (beta chain) described here comes from a study of blood T cell repertoires in COVID-19. Clones were read by immunoSEQ multiplex PCR, and TCRdb kept only the in-frame ones, dropping some. The data hold 130,000 to 150,000 clones, with around 80% observed a single time. This sequence originates from a human donor in a cohort sampled during active COVID-19. Sequenced: peripheral blood.

This CDR3 reads CASSVGGQIQNTEAFF. In DNA, the CDR3 is TGTGCCAGCAGCGTAGGGGGACAGATCCAAAACACTGAAGCTTTCTTT. The V and J genes are TRBV9 and TRBJ1-1, with 7 bases aligning to TRBD1. This CDR3 region has 16 residues. Germline CDR1 reads SGDLS; CDR2 reads YYNGEE. The V and J ends lost 0 bases and 2 bases, in that order; junction bases with no gene match: 7.